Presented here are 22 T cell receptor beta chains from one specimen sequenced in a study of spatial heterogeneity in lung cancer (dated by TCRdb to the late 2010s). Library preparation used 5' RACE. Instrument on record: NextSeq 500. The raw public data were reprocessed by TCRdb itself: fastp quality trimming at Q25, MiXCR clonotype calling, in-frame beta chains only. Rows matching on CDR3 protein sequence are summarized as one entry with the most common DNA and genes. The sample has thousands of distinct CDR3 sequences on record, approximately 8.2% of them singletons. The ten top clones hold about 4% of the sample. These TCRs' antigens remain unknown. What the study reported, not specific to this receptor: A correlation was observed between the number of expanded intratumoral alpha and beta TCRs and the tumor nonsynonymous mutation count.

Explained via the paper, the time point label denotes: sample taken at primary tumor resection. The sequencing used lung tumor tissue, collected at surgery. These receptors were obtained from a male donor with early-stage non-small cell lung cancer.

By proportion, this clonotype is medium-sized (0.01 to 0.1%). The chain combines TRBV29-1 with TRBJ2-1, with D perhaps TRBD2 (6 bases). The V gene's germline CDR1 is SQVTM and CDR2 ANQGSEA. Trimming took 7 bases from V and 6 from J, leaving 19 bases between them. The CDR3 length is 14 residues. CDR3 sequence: CSASRLVGINEQFF. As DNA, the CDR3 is TGCAGCGCTTCACGACTAGTTGGAATCAATGAGCAGTTCTTC.

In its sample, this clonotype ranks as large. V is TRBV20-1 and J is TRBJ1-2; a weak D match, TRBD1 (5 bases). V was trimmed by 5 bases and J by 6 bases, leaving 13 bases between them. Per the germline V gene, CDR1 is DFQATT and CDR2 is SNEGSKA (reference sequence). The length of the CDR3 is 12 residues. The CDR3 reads CSAYSGSHGYTF. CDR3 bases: TGCAGTGCTTACTCAGGGTCCCATGGCTACACCTTC.

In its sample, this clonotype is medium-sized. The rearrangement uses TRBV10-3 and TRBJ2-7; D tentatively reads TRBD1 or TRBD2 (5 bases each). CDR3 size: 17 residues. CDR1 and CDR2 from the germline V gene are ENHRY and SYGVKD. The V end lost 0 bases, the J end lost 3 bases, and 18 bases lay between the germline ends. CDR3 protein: CAISESMVPLGDYEQYF. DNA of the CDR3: TGTGCCATCAGTGAGTCAATGGTACCACTGGGGGACTACGAGCAGTACTTC.

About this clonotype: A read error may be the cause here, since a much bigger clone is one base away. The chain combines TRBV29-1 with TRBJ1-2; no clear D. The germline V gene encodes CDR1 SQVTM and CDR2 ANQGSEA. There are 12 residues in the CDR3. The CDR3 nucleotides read TGCGGCGTTCAGTTCATCCTCTATGGCTACACCTTC. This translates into CGVQFILYGYTF.

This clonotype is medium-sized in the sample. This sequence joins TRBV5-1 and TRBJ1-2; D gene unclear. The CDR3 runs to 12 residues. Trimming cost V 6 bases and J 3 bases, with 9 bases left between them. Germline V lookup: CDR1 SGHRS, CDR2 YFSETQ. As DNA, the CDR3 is TGCGCCAGCATGGCGGATGACTATGGCTACACCTTC. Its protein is CASMADDYGYTF.

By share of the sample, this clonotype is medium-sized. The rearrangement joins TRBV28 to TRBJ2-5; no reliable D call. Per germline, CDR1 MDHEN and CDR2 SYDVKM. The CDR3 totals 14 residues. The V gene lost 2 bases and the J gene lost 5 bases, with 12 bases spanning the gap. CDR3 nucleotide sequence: TGTGCCAGCAGTTTACGAGGCGTCGGGGAGACCCAGTACTTC. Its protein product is CASSLRGVGETQYF.

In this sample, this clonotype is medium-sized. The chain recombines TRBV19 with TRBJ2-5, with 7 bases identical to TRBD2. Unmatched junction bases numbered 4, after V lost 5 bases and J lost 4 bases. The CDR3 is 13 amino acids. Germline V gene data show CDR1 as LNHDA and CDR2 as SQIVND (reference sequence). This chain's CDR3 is CASSSSGGETQYF. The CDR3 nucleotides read TGTGCCAGTAGTTCATCGGGGGGAGAGACCCAGTACTTC.

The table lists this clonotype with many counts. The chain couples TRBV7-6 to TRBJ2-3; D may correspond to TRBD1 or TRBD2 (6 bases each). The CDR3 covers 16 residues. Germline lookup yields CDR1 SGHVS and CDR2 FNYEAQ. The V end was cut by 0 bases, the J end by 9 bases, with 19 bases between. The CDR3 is CASSLAPGAKGGTQYF. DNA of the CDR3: TGTGCCAGCAGCTTAGCGCCGGGGGCCAAAGGGGGAACGCAGTATTTT.

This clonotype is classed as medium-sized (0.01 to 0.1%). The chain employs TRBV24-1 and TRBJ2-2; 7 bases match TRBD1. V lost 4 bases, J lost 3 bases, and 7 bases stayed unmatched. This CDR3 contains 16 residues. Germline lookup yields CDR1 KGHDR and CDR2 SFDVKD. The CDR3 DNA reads TGTGCCACCAGTGACGACAGGGTTGGCGACACCGGGGAGCTGTTTTTT. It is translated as CATSDDRVGDTGELFF.

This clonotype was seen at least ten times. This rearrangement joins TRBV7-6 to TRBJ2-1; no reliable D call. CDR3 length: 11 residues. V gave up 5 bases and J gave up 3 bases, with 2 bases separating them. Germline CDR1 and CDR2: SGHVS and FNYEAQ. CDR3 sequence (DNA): TGTGCCAGCAGCCACTACAATGAGCAGTTCTTC. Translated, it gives CASSHYNEQFF.

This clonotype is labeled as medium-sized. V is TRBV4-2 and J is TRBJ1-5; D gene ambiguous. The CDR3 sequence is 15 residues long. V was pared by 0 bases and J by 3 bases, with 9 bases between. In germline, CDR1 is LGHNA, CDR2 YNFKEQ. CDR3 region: CASSQDGDHNQPQHF. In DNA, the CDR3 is TGTGCCAGCAGCCAAGATGGGGATCACAATCAGCCCCAGCATTTT.

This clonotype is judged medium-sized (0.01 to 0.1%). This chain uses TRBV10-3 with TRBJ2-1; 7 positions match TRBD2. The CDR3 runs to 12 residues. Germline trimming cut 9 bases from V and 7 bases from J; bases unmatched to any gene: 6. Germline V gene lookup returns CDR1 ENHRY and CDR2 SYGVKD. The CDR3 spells CAMSTAGNEQFF. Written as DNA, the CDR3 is TGTGCCATGTCTACAGCGGGAAATGAGCAGTTCTTC.

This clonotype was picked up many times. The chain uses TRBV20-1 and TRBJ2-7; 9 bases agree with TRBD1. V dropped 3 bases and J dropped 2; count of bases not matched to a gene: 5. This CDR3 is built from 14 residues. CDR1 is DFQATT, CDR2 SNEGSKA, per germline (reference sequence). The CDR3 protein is CSARSDRGAYEQYF. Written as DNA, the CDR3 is TGCAGTGCTAGGTCGGACAGGGGCGCCTACGAGCAGTACTTC.

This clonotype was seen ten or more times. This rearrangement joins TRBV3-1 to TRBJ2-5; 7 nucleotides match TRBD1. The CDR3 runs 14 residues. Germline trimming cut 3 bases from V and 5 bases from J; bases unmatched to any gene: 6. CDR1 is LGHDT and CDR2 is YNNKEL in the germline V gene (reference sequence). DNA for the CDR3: TGTGCCAGCAGCCAGTTCATAGGGGGCGAGACCCAGTACTTC. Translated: CASSQFIGGETQYF.

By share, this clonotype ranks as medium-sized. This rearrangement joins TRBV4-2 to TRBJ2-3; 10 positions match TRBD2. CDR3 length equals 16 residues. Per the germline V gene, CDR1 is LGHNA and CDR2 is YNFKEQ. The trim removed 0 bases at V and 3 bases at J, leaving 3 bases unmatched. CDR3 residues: CASSQDGAGGTDTQYF. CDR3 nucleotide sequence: TGTGCCAGCAGCCAAGATGGAGCGGGAGGGACAGATACGCAGTATTTT.

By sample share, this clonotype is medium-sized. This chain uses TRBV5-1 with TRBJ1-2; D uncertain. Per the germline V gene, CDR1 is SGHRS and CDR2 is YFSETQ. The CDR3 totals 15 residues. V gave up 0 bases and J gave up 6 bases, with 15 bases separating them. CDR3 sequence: CASSLEGGSGDGYTF. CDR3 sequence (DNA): TGCGCCAGCAGCTTGGAAGGAGGGAGTGGGGATGGCTACACCTTC.

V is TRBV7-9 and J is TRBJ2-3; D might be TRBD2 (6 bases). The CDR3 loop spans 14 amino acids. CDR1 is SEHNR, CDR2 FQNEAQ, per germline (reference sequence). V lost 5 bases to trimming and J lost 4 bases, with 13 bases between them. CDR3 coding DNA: TGTGCCAGCAGCATTGGGGGGTCACCAGATACGCAGTATTTT. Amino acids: CASSIGGSPDTQYF.

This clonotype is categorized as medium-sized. The CDR3 nucleotides are TGCGCCAGCAGCTCTAGCGGCTCCTACAATGAGCAGTTCTTC. It codes for CASSSSGSYNEQFF. V usage is TRBV5-1 and J usage is TRBJ2-1; 7 positions match TRBD2. The V gene's germline CDR1 is SGHRS and CDR2 YFSETQ. The CDR3 is made up of 14 amino acids. The J segment lost 0 bases and the V segment lost 3 bases, leaving 0 bases of the junction unmatched.

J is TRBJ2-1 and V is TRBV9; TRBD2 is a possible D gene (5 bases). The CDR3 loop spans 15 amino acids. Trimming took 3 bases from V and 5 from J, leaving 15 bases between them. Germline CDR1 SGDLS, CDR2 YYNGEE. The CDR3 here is CASSARLPGNNEQFF. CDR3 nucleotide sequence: TGTGCCAGCAGCGCCCGACTCCCGGGGAACAATGAGCAGTTCTTC.

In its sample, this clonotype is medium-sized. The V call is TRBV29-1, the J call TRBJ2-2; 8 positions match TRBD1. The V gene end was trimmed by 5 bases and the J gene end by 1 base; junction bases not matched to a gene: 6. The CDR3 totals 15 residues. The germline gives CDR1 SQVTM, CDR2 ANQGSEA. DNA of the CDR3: TGCAGCGTTAAGGGGACAGGCATGAACACCGGGGAGCTGTTTTTT. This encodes CSVKGTGMNTGELFF.

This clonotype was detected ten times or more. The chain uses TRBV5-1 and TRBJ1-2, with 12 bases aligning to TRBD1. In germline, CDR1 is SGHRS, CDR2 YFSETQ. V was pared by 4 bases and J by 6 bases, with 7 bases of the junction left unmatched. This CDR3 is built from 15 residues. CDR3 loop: CASSTGQGAFDGYTF. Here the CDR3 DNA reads TGCGCCAGCAGCACGGGACAGGGGGCGTTCGATGGCTACACCTTC.

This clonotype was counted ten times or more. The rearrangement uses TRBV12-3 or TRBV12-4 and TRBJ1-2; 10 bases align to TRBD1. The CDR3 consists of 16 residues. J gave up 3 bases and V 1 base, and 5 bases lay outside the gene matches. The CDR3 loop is CASSLEVGTGDYGYTF. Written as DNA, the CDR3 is TGTGCCAGCAGTTTAGAGGTTGGGACAGGGGACTATGGCTACACCTTC.